This TCR beta chain was captured by sequencing in a study of vaccination effects on CD4 cells after COVID-19 (dated by TCRdb to between 2021 and 2024). With respect to the entire study: Two doses of either the BNT162b2 or the mRNA-1273 mRNA SARS-CoV-2 vaccine were administered to participants. SARS-CoV-2 spike-specific CD4+ TCR repertoires from before and after mRNA vaccination were compared in COVID-19 convalescent patients and in infection-naive vaccine recipients. A total of around eleven COVID-19 convalescent patients and a handful of SARS-CoV-2-naive healthy vaccine recipients were included in the full study. In the study, cultures from other donors were sequenced using the Oncomine TCR Beta short-read assay on an Illumina iSeq 100.

Here is what the overall study found, with its caveats: Clones induced by infection and clones induced by vaccination both contracted markedly at late timepoints after vaccination, which fits with T cell responses waning over time. Among healthy vaccine recipients, nearly all vaccine-induced clones were SARS-CoV-2 mono-reactive, and just 1 of 255 was cross-reactive with common cold coronaviruses. Limitations of the study were the small number of convalescent patients and the absence of early post-infection timepoints.

With respect to this clone: Its antigen remains undetermined. There are no base qualities to consult, and no much larger clone falls within one base.

The library was made by the immunoSEQ multiplex PCR assay. TCR beta CDR3 sequencing was performed on DNA from the cultured, isolated CD4+ T cells. The original methods were these. Non-productive TCR sequences were removed, reads were trimmed to the CDR3 region, and CDR3s of at least 7 amino acids were retained. The MANAFEST web app was used to identify antigen-specific clonotypes by comparing expansion in peptide wells with expansion in reference cultures. To be called positive, a clone needed expansion at FDR<0.05 compared with the reference and with all other wells, an odds ratio greater than 5, and a frequency greater than 0.1% in two replicate wells. Clonotypes significantly expanded in SARS-CoV-2 spike wells and in at least one common cold coronavirus spike condition were defined as cross-reactive. Using the stringdist R package, CDR3 similarity was measured by Levenshtein distance, and unrooted trees were constructed with ape in R 3.6.1. In TCRdb, the immuneACCESS table is reduced to in-frame sequences with V and J assigned. These tables do not hold every clone; where another copy was compared, an unresolved V gene accounts for under half, and the others remain unexplained. D and trimming come from the DNA, and the V and J calls and clone size come from that table. For this sample there are around 79,000 clones; approximately 81% appear just once. Together, the top ten hold approximately 1.5% of the sample.

In the ViraFEST assay, PBMC were stimulated with viral peptide pools, and antigen-specific CD4+ T cell clonotypes were then identified by expansion using TCR sequencing. After 10 to 11 days of culture, CD4+ T cells were isolated with the EasySep CD4+ T cell isolation kit. Healthy vaccine recipients had no prior SARS-CoV-2 infection, confirmed by negative nucleocapsid antibodies before and after vaccination. Approximately 2 million PBMC per well were cultured in IMDM with around 5% human AB serum, 10 IU/ml IL-2 and gentamicin, plus 10 ug/ml peptides. Half of the culture medium was replaced with fresh IL-2-containing medium on days 3 and 7. Unless otherwise noted, each peptide stimulation condition was cultured in triplicate wells. Using Ficoll-Paque Plus gradient centrifugation, PBMC were separated from whole blood and then either used fresh or cryopreserved at -140C. The overlapping peptide pools covered the spike proteins of SARS-CoV-2 as well as those of the common cold coronaviruses HCoV-NL63, HCoV-OC43 and HCoV-229E. The QIAamp micro DNA kit was used to extract genomic DNA from the cultured CD4+ T cells.

The CDR3 numbers 13 residues from cysteine through phenylalanine. The CDR3 DNA has 39 bases and is translated from base 1. V drops 1 base and J drops 0 bases, leaving 3 bases in between. The sequence was collected from a human donor who received a COVID-19 vaccine. The sequencing here drew on CD4+ T cells from PBMCs cultured with HCoV-229E spike peptides, taken before COVID-19 vaccination. In light of the paper, this sample's cell subset or site label describes: HCoV-229E spike overlapping peptide pool stimulation. The chain was built from TRBV12-3 or TRBV12-4 and TRBJ1-1; the D gene assignment is ambiguous. The CDR3 reads as follows: CASSLVLNTEAFF. The nucleotides read TGTGCCAGCAGTTTAGTTCTGAACACTGAAGCTTTCTTT.